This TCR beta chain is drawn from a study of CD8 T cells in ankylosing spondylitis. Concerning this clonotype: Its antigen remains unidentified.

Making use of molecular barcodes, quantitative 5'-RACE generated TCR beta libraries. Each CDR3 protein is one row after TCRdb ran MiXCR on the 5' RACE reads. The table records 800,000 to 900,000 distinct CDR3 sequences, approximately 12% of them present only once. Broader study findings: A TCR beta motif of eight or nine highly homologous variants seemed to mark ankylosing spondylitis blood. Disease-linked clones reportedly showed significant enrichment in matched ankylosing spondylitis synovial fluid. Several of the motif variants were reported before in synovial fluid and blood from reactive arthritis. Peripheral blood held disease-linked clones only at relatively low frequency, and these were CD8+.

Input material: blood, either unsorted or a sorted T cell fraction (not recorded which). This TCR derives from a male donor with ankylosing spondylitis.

CDR3 bases: TGCGCCAGCAGCCAAGGACCCGGGACAGGGGGCGACTATAGTCATCAGCCCCAGCATTTT. Protein sequence: CASSQGPGTGGDYSHQPQHF. This chain connects TRBV4-3 to TRBJ1-5, with TRBD1 identical over 12 bases. CDR3 length: 20 residues. V was clipped by 1 base and J by 5 bases; unmatched bases: 15. In germline, CDR1 is LGHNA, CDR2 YSLEER.